A single sample gave rise to the 26 T cell receptor beta chains below, sequenced in a study of blood T cells in healthy people across ages. Through a sample-barcoded 5' primer and a J-beta primer mix, a second PCR was run for 7 to 11 cycles. TCRdb re-called the 5' RACE reads through MiXCR, storing one row per CDR3 protein. This sample has around 870,000 distinct CDR3 sequences, with under 30% found just once. The specimen was blood. Receptors were obtained from a woman over 75 in good health.

The chain combines TRBV11-2 with TRBJ2-2; tentatively, D is TRBD1 (5 bases). The germline gives CDR1 SGHAT, CDR2 FQNNGV. The CDR3 runs to 15 residues. The V gene lost 4 bases and the J gene lost 1 base, with 10 bases spanning the gap. The CDR3 loop reads CASSSQQVNTGELFF. The CDR3 bases are TGTGCCAGCAGCTCCCAACAGGTGAACACCGGGGAGCTGTTTTTT.

On this clonotype: This may be a read error: a much more frequent sequence differs by one nucleotide. V gene TRBV7-2 combines with J gene TRBJ1-6; D uncertain. V lost 6 bases, J lost 5 bases, and 14 bases lay in between. CDR1 is SGHTA and CDR2 is FQGNSA in the germline V gene. CDR3 length equals 15 residues. This chain's CDR3 is CASRIAGPNNSPLHF. CDR3 DNA: TGTGCCAGCAGAATTGCAGGACCCAATAATTCACCCCTCCACTTT. Variable domain in full (rest from reference TRBV7-2 and TRBJ1-6): GAGVSQSPSNKVTEKGKDVELRCDPISGHTALYWYRQSLGQGLEFLIYFQGNSAPDKSGLPSDRFSAERTGGSVSTLTIQRTQQEDSAVYLCASRIAGPNNSPLHFGNGTRLTVT.

The chain couples TRBV29-1 to TRBJ1-1, with a weak D call TRBD1 (6 bases). The CDR3 runs 17 residues. The V end was cut by 1 base, the J end by 2 bases, with 20 bases between. Germline assignment: CDR1 SQVTM and CDR2 ANQGSEA. The CDR3 nucleotides read TGCAGCGTTGAAGGGAGGACAGCTCCACTCGGAAACACTGAAGCTTTCTTT. This encodes CSVEGRTAPLGNTEAFF. The full variable domain, rest sourced from reference TRBV29-1 and TRBJ1-1, is SAVISQKPSRDICQRGTSLTIQCQVDSQVTMMFWYRQQPGQSLTLIATANQGSEATYESGFVIDKFPISRPNLTFSTLTVSNMSPEDSSIYLCSVEGRTAPLGNTEAFFGQGTRLTVV.

This clonotype has a single count. The genes are TRBV4-1 and TRBJ1-1; 8 positions match TRBD1. This CDR3 comprises 17 residues. Trimming removed 4 bases from V and 0 bases from J; junction bases left unmatched: 10. CDR1 is MGHRA, CDR2 YSYEKL, per germline. This CDR3 is CASSPGQGAIMNTEAFF. The CDR3 nucleotides read TGCGCCAGCAGCCCAGGACAGGGTGCCATTATGAACACTGAAGCTTTCTTT.

The rearrangement joins TRBV7-2 to TRBJ1-1; D might be TRBD1 (5 bases). The CDR3 runs 13 residues. The V gene's germline CDR1 is SGHTA and CDR2 FQGNSA. With 5 bases removed from V and 4 bases from J, the gap between germline ends came to 11 bases. The CDR3 sequence is CASSPGTSTEAFF. The CDR3 nucleotides read TGTGCCAGCAGCCCCGGGACGAGCACTGAAGCTTTCTTT.

There are a few counts of this clonotype. The genes are TRBV29-1 and TRBJ2-7; TRBD1 matches 9 bases. This CDR3 is 14 amino acids long. The J segment lost 3 bases and the V segment lost 5 bases, leaving 8 bases of the junction unmatched. CDR1 SQVTM and CDR2 ANQGSEA come from the germline V gene. The CDR3 bases are TGCAGCGTTTGGGGGACAGGGATCGACTACGAGCAGTACTTC. The encoded protein is CSVWGTGIDYEQYF.

V and J are TRBV18 and TRBJ1-1; TRBD1 matches at 7 bases. CDR1 and CDR2 (germline): KGHSH, LQKENI. The CDR3 runs 16 residues. V lost 1 base, J lost 1 base, and 6 bases stayed unmatched. The CDR3 spells CASSPQLGQTNTEAFF. CDR3 bases: TGTGCCAGCTCACCACAATTGGGACAGACGAACACTGAAGCTTTCTTT.

A remark on this clonotype: Possible read error: a much larger clone is one base away. The CDR3 here is CASSLTGVERFF. The DNA of the CDR3 is TGTGCCAGCAGCTTGACAGGGGTTGAACGGTTTTTT. The chain employs TRBV7-2 and TRBJ1-4, with TRBD1 matching over 8 bases. Germline values: CDR1 SGHTA, CDR2 FQGNSA. The trim removed 3 bases at V and 16 bases at J, leaving 7 bases unmatched. This CDR3 region has 12 residues.

This clonotype was recorded many times. The CDR3 sequence is CASSQDLADEQYF. The CDR3 bases are TGTGCCAGCAGCCAAGATTTAGCGGACGAGCAGTACTTC. V gene TRBV14 combines with J gene TRBJ2-7; D is perhaps TRBD2 (6 bases). CDR1 is SGHDN, CDR2 FVKESK, per germline. This CDR3 region has 13 residues. Trimming stripped 0 bases from V and 5 bases from J, with 8 bases between.

The sample holds many counts of this clonotype. The rearrangement joins TRBV27 to TRBJ2-3; no reliable D call. CDR1 MNHEY and CDR2 SMNVEV come from the germline V gene (reference sequence). Trimming removed 3 bases from V and 4 bases from J, with 14 bases in between. The CDR3 runs to 15 residues. CDR3 in DNA: TGTGCCAGCAGTTTTGAGGCCCCAGGCGCAGATACGCAGTATTTT. As protein: CASSFEAPGADTQYF.

This clonotype was detected once. CDR3 DNA: TGCGCCAGTCAGGGGGGTGCGGGAAACACTGAAGCTTTCTTT. It specifies CASQGGAGNTEAFF. The chain uses TRBV5-1 and TRBJ1-1; 7 positions agree with TRBD1. Trimming cost V 8 bases and J 2 bases; bases outside gene matches: 9. Germline V CDR1 and CDR2: SGHRS, YFSETQ. The CDR3 runs to 14 residues. Combining the CDR3 with reference TRBV5-1 and TRBJ1-1 gives the whole variable domain KAGVTQTPRYLIKTRGQQVTLSCSPISGHRSVSWYQQTPGQGLQFLFEYFSETQRNKGNFPGRFSGRQFSNSRSEMNVSTLELGDSALYLCASQGGAGNTEAFFGQGTRLTVV.

The chain is built from TRBV7-2 and TRBJ2-1, with a possible D match to TRBD2 (5 bases). The length of the CDR3 is 13 residues. In germline, CDR1 is SGHTA, CDR2 FQGNSA. The V gene lost 5 bases and the J gene lost 9 bases, with 14 bases spanning the gap. The CDR3 nucleotides are TGTGCCAGCAGCCGGGCCAAACGGGGTGAGCAGTTCTTC. Translation gives CASSRAKRGEQFF. Using reference TRBV7-2 and TRBJ2-1 for the parts outside the CDR3, the full variable domain is GAGVSQSPSNKVTEKGKDVELRCDPISGHTALYWYRQSLGQGLEFLIYFQGNSAPDKSGLPSDRFSAERTGGSVSTLTIQRTQQEDSAVYLCASSRAKRGEQFFGPGTRLTVL.

This clonotype showed up many times. The chain has TRBV7-2 and TRBJ1-2, with 7 bases matching TRBD1. This CDR3 is 14 amino acids long. Germline V gene lookup returns CDR1 SGHTA and CDR2 FQGNSA. Trimming took 10 bases from V and 4 from J; bases not matched to a gene: 12. The CDR3: CANGLQGLSYGYTF. The DNA of the CDR3 is TGTGCCAACGGTTTACAGGGGCTCTCCTATGGCTACACCTTC.

The J gene is TRBJ2-7, the V gene TRBV5-5; unclear D gene. The CDR3 is 14 residues long. Trimming cost V 0 bases and J 3 bases, with 10 bases left between them. Germline V CDR1 and CDR2: SGHKS, YYEKEE (reference sequence). In nucleotides, the CDR3 is TGTGCCAGCAGCTTGGGGCTCTTGAACTACGAGCAGTACTTC. Translating it yields CASSLGLLNYEQYF.

Ten or more counts support this clonotype. V and J are TRBV12-3 or TRBV12-4 and TRBJ1-6, with D unclear. Trimming cost V 0 bases and J 9 bases, with 3 bases left between them. The CDR3 is made up of 12 amino acids. This chain's CDR3 is CASSLAFSPLHF. The CDR3 nucleotides read TGTGCCAGCAGTTTAGCCTTTTCACCCCTCCACTTT.

On this clonotype: One junction end does not reproduce the germline sequence, and a read error may be involved. This chain joins TRBV5-1 and TRBJ1-6, with TRBD1 matching over 7 bases. The CDR3 sequence is 14 residues long. The germline gives CDR1 SGHRS, CDR2 YFSETQ. CDR3 residues: CTSSVGTANSPLHF. The CDR3 bases are TGCACCAGCAGCGTCGGGACAGCAAATTCACCCCTCCACTTT.

The rearrangement uses TRBV30 and TRBJ2-3; 9 positions match TRBD1. Germline V lookup: CDR1 GTSNPN, CDR2 SVGIG (reference sequence). Trimming removed 7 bases from V and 5 bases from J; junction bases left unmatched: 13. This CDR3 has 15 amino acids. CDR3 coding DNA: TGTGCCTCTTCACCCACAGGGGGCTTCAAAGATACGCAGTATTTT. It is translated as CASSPTGGFKDTQYF.

There are many counts of this clonotype. The V call is TRBV4-2, the J call TRBJ1-2; D perhaps matches TRBD1 (6 bases). Trimming took 0 bases from V and 5 from J, leaving 16 bases between them. The CDR3 runs 16 residues. The germline gives CDR1 LGHNA, CDR2 YNFKEQ. This chain's CDR3 is CASSQDGVTGNYGYTF. CDR3 nucleotides: TGTGCCAGCAGCCAAGATGGCGTTACAGGGAATTATGGCTACACCTTC.

This rearrangement joins TRBV18 to TRBJ1-4; no definite D call. Germline loops: CDR1 KGHSH, CDR2 LQKENI. CDR3 size: 14 residues. V was shortened by 3 bases and J by 4 bases, with 9 bases between the two germline ends. The CDR3 protein is CASSPPNFNEKLFF. In DNA, the CDR3 is TGTGCCAGCTCACCTCCGAACTTTAATGAAAAACTGTTTTTT.

The DNA for the CDR3 is TGCGCCAGCTCCCCGAAGGGGACCGGTGTTTACGAGCAGTACTTC. Protein: CASSPKGTGVYEQYF. The chain recombines TRBV5-1 with TRBJ2-4, with D perhaps assigned TRBD1 or TRBD2 (5 bases each). Gene TRBJ2-7 matches the end of the DNA better, so the J call may be wrong. The CDR3 consists of 15 residues. Germline loops: CDR1 SGHRS, CDR2 YFSETQ.

The chain employs TRBV6-1 and TRBJ1-1, with D possibly matching TRBD1 (6 bases). Per germline, CDR1 MNHNS and CDR2 SASEGT. The ends were cut back, 8 bases at V and 1 base at J, with 17 bases in the middle. The CDR3 covers 15 residues. CDR3 protein: CASGVRGQRNTEAFF. CDR3 DNA: TGTGCCAGCGGGGTGCGGGGGCAGAGGAACACTGAAGCTTTCTTT.

The chain employs TRBV29-1 and TRBJ2-6; D is ambiguous. Germline V gene data show CDR1 as SQVTM and CDR2 as ANQGSEA. The V and J ends lost 7 bases and 4 bases respectively, with 8 bases between them. The CDR3 consists of 12 residues. For the CDR3, the DNA is TGCAGCGGTGGTGACGGGGCCAACGTCCTGACTTTC. Its translation: CSGGDGANVLTF.

The rearrangement links TRBV21-1 to TRBJ2-2; the table's D call, TRBD1, was not checked against the DNA. TRBV21-1 is tagged as a pseudogene. The CDR3 covers 17 residues. The CDR3 here is CASSSQGSQANTGELFF. The CDR3 coding sequence is TGTGCCAGCAGCAGTCAGGGGTCACAAGCGAACACCGGGGAGCTGTTTTTT.

Worth noting for this clonotype: A single base separates this from a much larger clone, so it may be a read error. The gene calls are TRBV20-1 and TRBJ1-4; the match to TRBD1 covers 7 bases. CDR1 is DFQATT and CDR2 is SNEGSKA in the germline V gene (reference sequence). CDR3 size: 17 residues. V trimming: 0 bases; J trimming: 4 bases; junction bases outside the gene matches: 11. The CDR3 loop reads CSARDARGAHVNEKLFF. CDR3 nucleotides: TGCAGTGCTAGAGACGCCAGGGGGGCGCATGTTAATGAAAAACTGTTTTTT.

This clonotype showed up just a few times. This chain links TRBV29-1 with TRBJ2-3; 16 bases align to TRBD2. The CDR3 is 19 amino acids. The germline V gene encodes CDR1 SQVTM and CDR2 ANQGSEA. Unmatched junction bases numbered 9, after V lost 3 bases and J lost 0 bases. For the CDR3, the DNA is TGCAGCGTTGATGGTTCTGGGACTAGCGGGGGGGGTAGCACAGATACGCAGTATTTT. Translation gives CSVDGSGTSGGGSTDTQYF.

This clonotype came up many times. The V gene is TRBV7-2, the J gene TRBJ2-3, with TRBD2 matching 9 bases. Germline loops: CDR1 SGHTA, CDR2 FQGNSA. V shed 5 bases, J shed 3 bases, and the junction held 6 bases outside the gene matches. The length of the CDR3 is 15 residues. The chain's CDR3 is CASSPTSGKTDTQYF. Written as DNA, the CDR3 is TGTGCCAGCAGCCCGACTAGCGGAAAAACAGATACGCAGTATTTT.